The rows below give T cell receptor beta chains drawn from one sample of a study of shared clonotypes between healthy human individuals. Only in-frame clones appear in the TCRdb table, and some are missing; sequencing was by immunoSEQ multiplex PCR. The table lists about 480,000 clones, around 74% of them singletons. Sequenced sample: PBMCs. The origin of the receptors is a middle-aged woman in good health. Some clones in this sample may be carry-over from other donors' samples. The conserved cysteine and the conserved F or W are not part of the CDR3 here. The order of the fields is J gene, V gene, clone size, CDR3 protein. A row's size may be missing; if present it is once, few, many or a size class.

J: TRBJ2-5
V: TRBV4-1
size: NA
CDR3: ASSLTNQETQY

J: TRBJ1-2
V: TRBV5-1
size: NA
CDR3: ASSFDTNYGYT

J: TRBJ2-3
V: TRBV19
size: NA
CDR3: ASSILVTGGEDTQY

J: TRBJ2-3
V: TRBV7-2
size: NA
CDR3: ASSLDRSTDTQY

J: TRBJ2-2
V: TRBV19
size: once
CDR3: ASSSPKRLAGGRTGELF

J: TRBJ2-5
V: TRBV7-6
size: NA
CDR3: ASSLGGTGGQETQY

J: TRBJ2-7
V: TRBV6-6
size: once
CDR3: ASRLQGTSRPYEQY

J: TRBJ2-3
V: TRBV28
size: NA
CDR3: ASRPLAGASSTDTQY

J: TRBJ1-1
V: TRBV4-1
size: NA
CDR3: ASRYGQGTLSLNTEAF

J: TRBJ2-2
V: TRBV30
size: NA
CDR3: AWTGVATGKLF

J: TRBJ2-1
V: TRBV7-2
size: NA
CDR3: ASSTYKDLTYNEQF

J: TRBJ1-2
V: TRBV5-5
size: NA
CDR3: ASSLEGQAIFGYT

J: TRBJ2-7
V: TRBV28
size: NA
CDR3: ASSLSDGYTYEQY

J: TRBJ2-3
V: TRBV28
size: NA
CDR3: ASSLLGLGTSTDTQY

J: TRBJ2-1
V: TRBV11-1
size: NA
CDR3: ASVGSNAINEQF

J: TRBJ1-2
V: TRBV7-9
size: NA
CDR3: ASSLAGTGGGYT

J: TRBJ2-3
V: TRBV4-3
size: NA
CDR3: ASSQERSTDTQY

J: TRBJ1-4
V: TRBV27
size: NA
CDR3: ASSFKGGIEEKLF

J: TRBJ2-3
V: TRBV9
size: once
CDR3: ASSVGVGGGTDTQY

J: TRBJ1-3
V: TRBV18
size: few
CDR3: ASSPQGPSGNTIY

J: TRBJ2-1
V: TRBV9
size: NA
CDR3: ASSGLAGGGEQF

J: TRBJ2-1
V: TRBV7-3
size: NA
CDR3: ASSPSGRAYEQF